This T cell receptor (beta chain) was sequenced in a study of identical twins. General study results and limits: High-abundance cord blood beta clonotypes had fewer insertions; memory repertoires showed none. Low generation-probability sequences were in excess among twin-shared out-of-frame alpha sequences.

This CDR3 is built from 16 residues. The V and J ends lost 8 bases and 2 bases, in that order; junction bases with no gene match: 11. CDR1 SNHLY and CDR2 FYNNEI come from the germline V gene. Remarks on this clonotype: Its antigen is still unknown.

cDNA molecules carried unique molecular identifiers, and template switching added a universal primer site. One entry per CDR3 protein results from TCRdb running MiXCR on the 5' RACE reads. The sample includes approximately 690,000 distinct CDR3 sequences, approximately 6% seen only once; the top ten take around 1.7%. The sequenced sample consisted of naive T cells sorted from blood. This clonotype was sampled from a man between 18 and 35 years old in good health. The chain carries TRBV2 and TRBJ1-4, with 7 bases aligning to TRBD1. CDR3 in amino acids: CASLGGARSTNEKLFF. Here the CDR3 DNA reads TGTGCCAGCTTAGGGGGCGCAAGGTCCACTAATGAAAAACTGTTTTTT.